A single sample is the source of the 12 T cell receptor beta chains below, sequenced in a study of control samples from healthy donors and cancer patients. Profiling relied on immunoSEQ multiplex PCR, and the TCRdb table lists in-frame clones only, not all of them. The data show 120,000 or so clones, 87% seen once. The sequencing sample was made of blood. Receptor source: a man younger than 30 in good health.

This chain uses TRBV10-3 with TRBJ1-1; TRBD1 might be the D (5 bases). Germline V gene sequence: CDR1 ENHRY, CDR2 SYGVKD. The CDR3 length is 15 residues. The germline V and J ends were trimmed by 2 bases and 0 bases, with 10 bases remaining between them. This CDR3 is CAISEHTGVNTEAFF. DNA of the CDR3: TGTGCCATCAGTGAGCACACAGGAGTGAACACTGAAGCTTTCTTT.

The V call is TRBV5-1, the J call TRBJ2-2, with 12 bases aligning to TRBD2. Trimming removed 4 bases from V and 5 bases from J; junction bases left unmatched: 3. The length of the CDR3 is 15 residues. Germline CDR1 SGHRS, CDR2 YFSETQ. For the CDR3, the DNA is TGCGCCAGCAGCCTACTAGCGGGAGGAACCGGGGAGCTGTTTTTT. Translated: CASSLLAGGTGELFF.

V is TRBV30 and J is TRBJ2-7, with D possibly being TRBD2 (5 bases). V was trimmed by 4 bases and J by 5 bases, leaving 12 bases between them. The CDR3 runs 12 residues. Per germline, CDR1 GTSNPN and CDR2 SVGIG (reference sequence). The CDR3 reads CAWMGNGDEQYF. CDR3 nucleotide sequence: TGTGCCTGGATGGGGAACGGGGACGAGCAGTACTTC.

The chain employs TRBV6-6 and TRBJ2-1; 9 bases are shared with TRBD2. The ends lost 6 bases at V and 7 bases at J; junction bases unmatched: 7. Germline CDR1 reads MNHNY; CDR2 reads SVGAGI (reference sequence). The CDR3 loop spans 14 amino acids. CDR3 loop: CASSELAGGNEQFF. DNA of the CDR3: TGTGCCAGCAGCGAACTAGCGGGTGGGAATGAGCAGTTCTTC.

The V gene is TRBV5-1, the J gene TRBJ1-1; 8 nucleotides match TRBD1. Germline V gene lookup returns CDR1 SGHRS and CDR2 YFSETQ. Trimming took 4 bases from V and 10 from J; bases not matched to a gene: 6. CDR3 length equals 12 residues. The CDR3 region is CASSIGQGGAFF. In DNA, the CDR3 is TGCGCCAGCAGCATCGGACAGGGTGGAGCTTTCTTT.

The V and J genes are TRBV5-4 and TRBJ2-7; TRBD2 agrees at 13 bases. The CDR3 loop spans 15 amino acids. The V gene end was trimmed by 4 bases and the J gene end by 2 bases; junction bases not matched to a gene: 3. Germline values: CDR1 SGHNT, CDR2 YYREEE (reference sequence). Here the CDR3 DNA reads TGTGCCAGCAGCCAGGGACTAGCGGGAACCTACGAGCAGTACTTC. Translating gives CASSQGLAGTYEQYF.

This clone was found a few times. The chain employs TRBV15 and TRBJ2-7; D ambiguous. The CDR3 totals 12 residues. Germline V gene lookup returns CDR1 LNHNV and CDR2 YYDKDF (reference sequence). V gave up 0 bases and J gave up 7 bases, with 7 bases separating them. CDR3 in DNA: TGTGCCACCAGCAGAGATGTGGGGGAGCAGTACTTC. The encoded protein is CATSRDVGEQYF.

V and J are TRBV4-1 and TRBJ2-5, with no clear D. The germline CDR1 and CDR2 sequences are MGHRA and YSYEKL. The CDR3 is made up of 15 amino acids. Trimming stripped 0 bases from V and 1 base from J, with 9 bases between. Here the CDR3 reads CASSQDQNSQETQYF. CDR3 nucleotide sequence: TGCGCCAGCAGCCAAGATCAGAACAGCCAAGAGACCCAGTACTTC.

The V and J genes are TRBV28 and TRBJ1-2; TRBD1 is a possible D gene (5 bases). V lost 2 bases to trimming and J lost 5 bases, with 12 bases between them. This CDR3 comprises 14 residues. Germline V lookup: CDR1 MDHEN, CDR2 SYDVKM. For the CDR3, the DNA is TGTGCCAGCAGTTTAATAGGGGCAGGGTATGGCTACACCTTC. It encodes CASSLIGAGYGYTF.

The CDR3 DNA reads as TGTGCCAGCAGCTTAGCAGGGGCTCAGTCCGATCAGCCCCAGCATTTT. As protein: CASSLAGAQSDQPQHF. The chain is built from TRBV7-8 and TRBJ1-5, with TRBD1 as a possible D gene (5 bases). This CDR3 contains 16 residues. Germline V gene lookup returns CDR1 SGHVS and CDR2 FQNEAQ. Trimming cost V 0 bases and J 5 bases, with 14 bases left between them.

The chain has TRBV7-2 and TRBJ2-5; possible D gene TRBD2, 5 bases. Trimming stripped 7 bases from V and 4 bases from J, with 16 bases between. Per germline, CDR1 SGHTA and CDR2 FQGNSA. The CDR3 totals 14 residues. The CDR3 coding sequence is TGTGCCAGCACCAGTTGGGGAGTGGGAGAGACCCAGTACTTC. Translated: CASTSWGVGETQYF.

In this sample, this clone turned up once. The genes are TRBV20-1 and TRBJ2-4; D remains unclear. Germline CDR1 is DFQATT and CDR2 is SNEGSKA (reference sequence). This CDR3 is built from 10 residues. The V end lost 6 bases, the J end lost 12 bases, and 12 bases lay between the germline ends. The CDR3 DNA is TGCAGTGCATCAGACACTAATCAGTACTTC. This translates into CSASDTNQYF.